This T cell receptor beta chain appears in the sequencing data of a study of T cell responses to AZD1222 COVID-19 vaccine. Study-level points and caveats: Vaccine-associated CD4 TCRs spanned spike, dominant at 160-218 and 743-854. Just a handful of AZD1222 recipients tested seropositive at baseline. Receipt of two AZD1222 doses was followed by a rise in Spike-specific TCR breadth and depth.

Clones were sequenced by immunoSEQ multiplex PCR, and TCRdb holds only the in-frame ones, with some missing. The sample carries 150,000 to 160,000 clones, roughly 90% recorded once. There are 16 residues in the CDR3. The germline gives CDR1 SGHRS, CDR2 YFSETQ. V was cut by 0 bases and J by 0 bases, with 10 bases left in between. Of note for this clone: Its antigen is undetermined.

This chain connects TRBV5-1 to TRBJ2-1; D may be TRBD2 (5 bases). The sequence came from an adult in good health. This material consisted of peripheral blood, taken on day 0 of MenACWY control vaccination. CDR3 amino acids: CASSLVSGSSYNEQFF. The CDR3 coding sequence is TGCGCCAGCAGCTTGGTTTCGGGGAGCTCCTACAATGAGCAGTTCTTC. Together with reference TRBV5-1 and TRBJ2-1, the CDR3 gives the full variable domain: KAGVTQTPRYLIKTRGQQVTLSCSPISGHRSVSWYQQTPGQGLQFLFEYFSETQRNKGNFPGRFSGRQFSNSRSEMNVSTLELGDSALYLCASSLVSGSSYNEQFFGPGTRLTVL.